The rows below give T cell receptor beta chains drawn from one sample of a study of response to subunit inactivated influenza vaccine. One entry per CDR3 protein results from TCRdb running MiXCR on the RT-PCR reads. The sample yields about 520,000 distinct CDR3 sequences, approximately 7.8% seen once. The specimen comprised PBMCs from blood, sampled less than 25 months after vaccination. The receptors originated from a man aged 45 to 75 who received an inactivated influenza vaccine. Both conserved end residues are trimmed from each CDR3. Fields, in order: D gene, J gene, V gene, CDR3 protein. A D gene is named only where the DNA matches it firmly.

D gene: TRBD2; J gene: TRBJ2-1; V gene: TRBV12-3/TRBV12-4; CDR3 protein: ASSLTSGGGPGYNEQF
D gene: -; J gene: TRBJ2-5; V gene: TRBV20-1; CDR3 protein: SARDTGLQETQY
D gene: TRBD2; J gene: TRBJ2-2; V gene: TRBV7-2; CDR3 protein: ASSLAASGGAVDTGELF
D gene: -; J gene: TRBJ2-1; V gene: TRBV10-3; CDR3 protein: ATHSGDYNEQF
D gene: TRBD1; J gene: TRBJ2-7; V gene: TRBV7-2; CDR3 protein: ASSSRQGSTEQY
D gene: -; J gene: TRBJ1-1; V gene: TRBV3-1; CDR3 protein: ASSQGFRTVNTEAF
D gene: -; J gene: TRBJ2-1; V gene: TRBV20-1; CDR3 protein: SASPTTPRAFQF
D gene: -; J gene: TRBJ1-6; V gene: TRBV6-5; CDR3 protein: ASSYSPSVGRYNSPLH
D gene: TRBD1; J gene: TRBJ2-2; V gene: TRBV20-1; CDR3 protein: SAKTGGGGELF
D gene: -; J gene: TRBJ2-5; V gene: TRBV2; CDR3 protein: ASRSDGQETQY
D gene: -; J gene: TRBJ1-4; V gene: TRBV7-9; CDR3 protein: ASGKTDINEKLF
D gene: -; J gene: TRBJ2-2; V gene: TRBV7-7; CDR3 protein: ASSARLGTGELF
D gene: TRBD1; J gene: TRBJ2-3; V gene: TRBV5-1; CDR3 protein: ASSVRTGGGSDTQY
D gene: -; J gene: TRBJ2-4; V gene: TRBV4-1; CDR3 protein: ASSLVEGAKNIQY
D gene: TRBD2; J gene: TRBJ2-7; V gene: TRBV5-1; CDR3 protein: ASSLFGGRAFEQY
D gene: TRBD2; J gene: TRBJ2-7; V gene: TRBV6-2/TRBV6-3; CDR3 protein: ASSYQAPSGNYKALYEQY
D gene: TRBD2; J gene: TRBJ2-1; V gene: TRBV2; CDR3 protein: ASSEKSSGAIEQF
D gene: TRBD1; J gene: TRBJ2-1; V gene: TRBV5-1; CDR3 protein: ASSPQGEPTNEQF
D gene: -; J gene: TRBJ2-3; V gene: TRBV6-1; CDR3 protein: ASSRGTYTDTQY
D gene: TRBD1; J gene: TRBJ1-4; V gene: TRBV4-1; CDR3 protein: ASSQGQGAEKLF
D gene: -; J gene: TRBJ2-6; V gene: TRBV27; CDR3 protein: ASCTNSGANVLT
D gene: -; J gene: TRBJ2-7; V gene: TRBV11-2; CDR3 protein: ASSLGNSRTYELY
D gene: TRBD2; J gene: TRBJ2-1; V gene: TRBV18; CDR3 protein: ASSMTSASYNEQF
D gene: -; J gene: TRBJ1-1; V gene: TRBV28; CDR3 protein: ASSFEFREDPEAF